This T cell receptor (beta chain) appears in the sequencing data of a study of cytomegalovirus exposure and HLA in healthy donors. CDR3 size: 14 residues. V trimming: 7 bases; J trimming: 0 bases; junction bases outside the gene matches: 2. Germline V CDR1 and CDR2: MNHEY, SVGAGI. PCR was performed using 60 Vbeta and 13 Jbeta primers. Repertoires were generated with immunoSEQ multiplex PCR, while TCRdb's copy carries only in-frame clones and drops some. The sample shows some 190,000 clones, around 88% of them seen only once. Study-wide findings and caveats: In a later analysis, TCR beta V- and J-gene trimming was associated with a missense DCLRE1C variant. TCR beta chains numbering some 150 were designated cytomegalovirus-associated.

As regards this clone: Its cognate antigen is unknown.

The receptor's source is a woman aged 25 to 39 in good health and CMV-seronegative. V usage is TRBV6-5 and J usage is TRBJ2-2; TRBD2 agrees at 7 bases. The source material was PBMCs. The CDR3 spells CASTRGANTGELFF. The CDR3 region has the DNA TGTGCCAGCACTCGGGGGGCGAACACCGGGGAGCTGTTTTTT.